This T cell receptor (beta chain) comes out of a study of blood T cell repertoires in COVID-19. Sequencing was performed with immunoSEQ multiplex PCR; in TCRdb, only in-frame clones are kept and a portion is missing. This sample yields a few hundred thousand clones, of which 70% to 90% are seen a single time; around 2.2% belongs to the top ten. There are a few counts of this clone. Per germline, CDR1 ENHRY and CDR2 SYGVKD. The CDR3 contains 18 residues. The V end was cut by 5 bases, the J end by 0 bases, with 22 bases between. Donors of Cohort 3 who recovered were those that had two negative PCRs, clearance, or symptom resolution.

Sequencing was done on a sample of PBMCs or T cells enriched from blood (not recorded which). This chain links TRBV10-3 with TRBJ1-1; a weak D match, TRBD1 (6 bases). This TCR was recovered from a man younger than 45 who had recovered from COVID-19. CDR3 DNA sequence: TGTGCCATCAGTACTTTTTGGACAGCCAGGAGTATGAACACTGAAGCTTTCTTT. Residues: CAISTFWTARSMNTEAFF.